The sequence of this T cell receptor beta chain was determined in a study of tumor-infiltrating lymphocytes in primary liver carcinoma. Study findings and constraints: Tumors significantly exceeded blood in top-250-clone fraction (p = 0.039).

As for this clonotype: What it binds is not known. A much more abundant neighbour one base away suggests this may be a read error.

Germline DNA was also extracted, and blood RNA derived from unsorted whole blood. cDNA specific to TCR beta was made from 500 ng of total RNA, with a constant-region primer employed for priming. Three nested multiplex PCR rounds, a slightly modified ARM-PCR, produced the libraries for TCR beta. Use of TRBV1-TRBV30 forward primers with a C-beta reverse primer characterized the first two PCR rounds, which lasted nine to eleven cycles each. TCRdb analysed the multiplex PCR reads with MiXCR anew, one entry per CDR3 protein. The top ten clones hold 7% to 8.5% of a sample with about 200,000 distinct CDR3 sequences, around 60% of them seen once. Germline CDR1 and CDR2: MNHEY and SVGAGI. The CDR3 sequence is 16 residues long.

The rearrangement uses TRBV6-5 and TRBJ2-1; 9 nucleotides align to TRBD1. The TCR sequence derives from an older woman with primary liver carcinoma and hepatitis B virus infection. The source material was peripheral blood. The DNA of the CDR3 is TGTGCCAGCAGTTACCGACAGGGGGGCTGGGTCAATGGGCAGTTCTTC. Protein sequence: CASSYRQGGWVNGQFF.